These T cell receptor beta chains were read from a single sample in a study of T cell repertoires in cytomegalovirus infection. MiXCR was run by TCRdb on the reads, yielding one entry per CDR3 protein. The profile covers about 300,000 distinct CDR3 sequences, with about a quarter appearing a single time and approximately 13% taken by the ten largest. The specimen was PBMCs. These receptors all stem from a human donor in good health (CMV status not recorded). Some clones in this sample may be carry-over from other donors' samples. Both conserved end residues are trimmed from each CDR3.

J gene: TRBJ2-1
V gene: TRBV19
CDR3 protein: ASSISLGEGNEQF

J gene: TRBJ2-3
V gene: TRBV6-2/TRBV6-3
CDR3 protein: ASSYWTASTDTQY

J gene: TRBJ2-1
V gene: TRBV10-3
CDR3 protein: AISVGTDNEQF

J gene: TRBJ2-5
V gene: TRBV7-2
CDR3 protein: ASSFWAALATETQY

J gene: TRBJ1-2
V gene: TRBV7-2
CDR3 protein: ASSTYNYGYT

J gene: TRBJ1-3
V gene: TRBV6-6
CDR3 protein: ASSRQASGNTIY

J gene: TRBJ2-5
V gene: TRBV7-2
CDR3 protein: ASSLGPGQGQETQY

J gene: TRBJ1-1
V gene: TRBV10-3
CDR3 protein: AISEYGRMNTEAF

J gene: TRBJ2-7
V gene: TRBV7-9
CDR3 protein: ASSPRTVSYEQY

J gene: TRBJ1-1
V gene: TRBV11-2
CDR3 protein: ASSLGPATEAF

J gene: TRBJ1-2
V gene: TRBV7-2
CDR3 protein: ASSPDRGNYGYT

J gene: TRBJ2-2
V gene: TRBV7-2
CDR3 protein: ASSYSPTGELF

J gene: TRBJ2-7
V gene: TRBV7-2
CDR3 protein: ASSLDTLTYEQY

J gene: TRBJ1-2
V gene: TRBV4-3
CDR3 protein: ASSWRTAVNYGYT

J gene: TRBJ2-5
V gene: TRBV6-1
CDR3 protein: ASTPMMTGAQETQY

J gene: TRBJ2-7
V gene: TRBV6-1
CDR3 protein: ASSSLREKVHEQY

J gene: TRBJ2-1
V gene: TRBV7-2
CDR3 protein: ASSSSLTGSEQF

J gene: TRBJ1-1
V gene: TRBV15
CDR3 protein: ATSRDLQAEAF

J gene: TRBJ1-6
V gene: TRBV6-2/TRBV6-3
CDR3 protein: ASSYRVSPLH

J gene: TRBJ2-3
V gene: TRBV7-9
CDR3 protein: ASSLGRTGLSTDTQY

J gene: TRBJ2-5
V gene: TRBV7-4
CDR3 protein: ASSSGQALVETQY

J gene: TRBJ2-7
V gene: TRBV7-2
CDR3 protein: ASNPRTSLGEQY

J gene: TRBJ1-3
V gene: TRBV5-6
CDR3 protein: ASSFRGPLSGNTIY

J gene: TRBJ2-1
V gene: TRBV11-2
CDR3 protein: ASSTRTSGRYNEQF

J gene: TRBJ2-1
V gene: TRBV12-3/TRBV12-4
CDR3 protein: ASSWGFFTRNEQF

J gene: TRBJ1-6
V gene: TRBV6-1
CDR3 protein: ATSRYGDNSPLH

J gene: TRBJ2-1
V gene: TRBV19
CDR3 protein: ASSIGGVGPGIEQF

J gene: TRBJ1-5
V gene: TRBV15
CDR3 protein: ATSRQPGDDYQPQH

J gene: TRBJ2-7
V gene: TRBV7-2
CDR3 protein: ASSLDMTGSYEQY

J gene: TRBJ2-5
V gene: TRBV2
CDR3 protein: ASSEETGVRK

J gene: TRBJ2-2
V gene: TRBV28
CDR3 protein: ASRRDRGFIGELF

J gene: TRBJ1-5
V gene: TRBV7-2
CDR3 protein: ASSLVDSNQPQH

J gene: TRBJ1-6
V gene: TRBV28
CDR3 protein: ASRTGLASPLH

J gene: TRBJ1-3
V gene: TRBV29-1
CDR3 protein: SVGDSGNTIY

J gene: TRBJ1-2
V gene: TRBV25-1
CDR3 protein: ASSARTGGGYT

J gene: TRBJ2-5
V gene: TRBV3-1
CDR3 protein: ASSQVAETQY

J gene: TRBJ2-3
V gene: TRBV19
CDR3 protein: ASSMGRGNRDTQY

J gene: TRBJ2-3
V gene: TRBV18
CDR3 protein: ASSPFGLAGPTDTQY

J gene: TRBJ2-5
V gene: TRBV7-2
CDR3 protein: ASSLERRQAETQY

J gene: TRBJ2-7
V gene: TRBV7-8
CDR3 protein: ASSLAGTGAYEQY

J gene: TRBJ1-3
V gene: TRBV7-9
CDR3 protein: ASSFADIRGNTIY

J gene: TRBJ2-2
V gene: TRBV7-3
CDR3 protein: ASSLEAPGANTGELF

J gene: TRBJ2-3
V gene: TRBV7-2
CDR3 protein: ASSFSTDTQY

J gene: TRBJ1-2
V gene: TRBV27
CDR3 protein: ASSLTFQDYYGYT

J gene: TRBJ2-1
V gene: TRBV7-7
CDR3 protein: ASSPLAGSSSYNEQF

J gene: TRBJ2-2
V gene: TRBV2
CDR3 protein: ASSGEGWELF

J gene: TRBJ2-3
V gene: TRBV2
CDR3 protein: ARSTSVSTDTQY

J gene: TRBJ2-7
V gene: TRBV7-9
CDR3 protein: ASSSQGNSYEQY

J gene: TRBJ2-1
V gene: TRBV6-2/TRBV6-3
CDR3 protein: ASSYPLAGGSYNEQF

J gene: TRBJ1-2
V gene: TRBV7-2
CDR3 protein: ASSGIRQGVNDYGYT

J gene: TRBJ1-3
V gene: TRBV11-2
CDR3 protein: ASSLRRTALRSGNTIY

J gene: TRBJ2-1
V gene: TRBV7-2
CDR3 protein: ASSADGSSYNEQF

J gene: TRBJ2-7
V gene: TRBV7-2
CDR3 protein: ASSRSGASGSYEQY

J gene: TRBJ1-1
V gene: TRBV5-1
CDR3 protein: ASSPGPGQGNTEAF